This T cell receptor beta chain originates from a study of control samples from healthy donors and cancer patients. Looked up from germline, CDR1 is SGHTS and CDR2 is YDEGEE. This CDR3 has 14 amino acids. Trimming left V 6 bases short and J 4 bases short, with 14 bases between. Sequencing was performed with immunoSEQ multiplex PCR; in TCRdb, only in-frame clones are kept and a portion is missing. The sample shows roughly 88,000 clones, about nine tenths of them seen only once. V and J are TRBV5-8 and TRBJ1-3; a weak D match, TRBD1 (5 bases). This TCR came from a woman younger than 45 in good health. The sequencing input was blood. Here the CDR3 DNA reads TGTGCCAGCATCAAAATAGGGGCCGGAAACACCATATATTTT. This translates into CASIKIGAGNTIYF. The full variable domain, rest sourced from reference TRBV5-8 and TRBJ1-3, is EAGVTQSPTHLIKTRGQQATLRCSPISGHTSVYWYQQALGLGLQFLLWYDEGEERNRGNFPPRFSGRQFPNYSSELNVNALELEDSALYLCASIKIGAGNTIYFGEGSWLTVV.